The 31 T cell receptor beta chains presented below share a single source sample, sequenced in a study of T cell responses to AZD1222 COVID-19 vaccine. Sequencing used immunoSEQ multiplex PCR; TCRdb keeps in-frame clones, though not all of them. The sample has roughly 150,000 clones, 75% to 90% seen once. The specimen was peripheral blood, collected 28 days after the second AZD1222 dose. The receptor set was obtained from an adult who received the AZD1222 COVID-19 vaccine.

The CDR3 DNA follows: TGTGCCAGCAGCCAAGACACCTCCTACGAGCAGTACTTC. As protein: CASSQDTSYEQYF. The genes are TRBV3-1 (or the pseudogene TRBV3-2) and TRBJ2-7; D ambiguous. Trimming left V 0 bases short and J 0 bases short, with 3 bases between. In germline, CDR1 is LGHDT, CDR2 YNNKEL (reference sequence). The CDR3 spans 13 residues.

The chain employs TRBV12-3 or TRBV12-4 and TRBJ1-1; D is uncertain. The CDR3 has 11 amino acids. Trimming pared 10 bases from V and 3 bases from J, leaving 9 bases between. CDR3 in DNA: TGTGCCACCTTGGAGTACACTGAAGCTTTCTTT. Its translation is CATLEYTEAFF.

The chain carries TRBV28 and TRBJ1-4; perhaps TRBD1 as D (5 bases). The CDR3 has 12 residues. V lost 2 bases, J lost 15 bases, and 13 bases lay in between. The germline V gene has CDR1 MDHEN and CDR2 SYDVKM. The CDR3 nucleotides are TGTGCCAGCAGTTTACTAGACAGACAATTGTTTTTT. Translating it yields CASSLLDRQLFF.

The chain links TRBV25-1 to TRBJ1-1; D gene ambiguous. The CDR3 spans 11 residues. The ends were cut back, 7 bases at V and 1 base at J, with 4 bases in the middle. Germline CDR1 is MGHDK and CDR2 is SYGVNS. The CDR3: CASTQNTEAFF. DNA for the CDR3: TGTGCCAGCACACAGAACACTGAAGCTTTCTTT.

In DNA, the CDR3 is TGTGCCAGCAGCAAAGACGAGCGGGAGAACACAGATACGCAGTATTTT. As protein: CASSKDERENTDTQYF. V gene TRBV21-1 combines with J gene TRBJ2-3; TRBD2, the D gene given by the table, was not confirmed from the DNA. TRBV21-1 is a known pseudogene. There are 16 residues in the CDR3.

The CDR3 spells CASSLRVAPKPQHF. In nucleotides, the CDR3 is TGTGCCAGCAGCTTAAGAGTGGCCCCCAAGCCCCAGCATTTT. V is TRBV5-6 and J is TRBJ1-5; D call uncertain. CDR1 is SGHDT and CDR2 is YYEEEE in the germline V gene. There are 14 residues in the CDR3. V was clipped by 2 bases and J by 8 bases, with 14 bases between them.

This clone appeared a few times. V usage is TRBV15 and J usage is TRBJ2-7, with D possibly being TRBD2 (6 bases). Germline V CDR1 and CDR2: LNHNV, YYDKDF (reference sequence). CDR3 length equals 15 residues. V was pared by 0 bases and J by 2 bases, with 11 bases between. This CDR3 is CATSRDGASAYEQYF. In DNA form, the CDR3 reads TGTGCCACCAGCAGAGATGGGGCTAGCGCCTACGAGCAGTACTTC. The whole variable domain, remainder taken from reference TRBV15 and TRBJ2-7, is DAMVIQNPRYQVTQFGKPVTLSCSQTLNHNVMYWYQQKSSQAPKLLFHYYDKDFNNEADTPDNFQSRRPNTSFCFLDIRSPGLGDTAMYLCATSRDGASAYEQYFGPGTRLTVT.

Notes on this clone: Other nucleotide sequences from this sample produce the same CDR3. V usage is TRBV19 and J usage is TRBJ2-1; D is undetermined. Trimming cost V 6 bases and J 0 bases, with 12 bases left between them. Germline CDR1 reads LNHDA; CDR2 reads SQIVND (reference sequence). CDR3 size: 15 residues. The CDR3 reads CASRMDRSSYNEQFF. The DNA of the CDR3 is TGTGCCAGTAGGATGGACCGGAGCTCCTACAATGAGCAGTTCTTC.

V is TRBV11-2 and J is TRBJ2-7, with 8 bases lining up with TRBD1. V shed 5 bases, J shed 2 bases, and the junction held 11 bases outside the gene matches. Per germline, CDR1 SGHAT and CDR2 FQNNGV. This CDR3 is 16 amino acids long. CDR3 residues: CASSPAPGTGTYEQYF. In DNA form, the CDR3 reads TGTGCCAGCAGCCCCGCTCCGGGGACAGGAACCTACGAGCAGTACTTC.

This chain links TRBV7-8 with TRBJ2-4; D remains unclear. This CDR3 is 14 amino acids long. Trimming pared 1 base from V and 3 bases from J, leaving 7 bases between. Germline V gene lookup returns CDR1 SGHVS and CDR2 FQNEAQ. The CDR3 is CASSLDRGKNIQYF. In DNA form, the CDR3 reads TGTGCCAGCAGCTTAGACAGAGGCAAAAACATTCAGTACTTC.

The chain couples TRBV28 to TRBJ2-5; 9 bases agree with TRBD2. J lost 0 bases, V lost 6 bases, and 5 bases had no gene match. Germline CDR1 and CDR2: MDHEN and SYDVKM. The length of the CDR3 is 15 residues. The CDR3: CASRNSGRYQETQYF. The CDR3 bases are TGTGCCAGCAGGAATAGCGGGAGATACCAAGAGACCCAGTACTTC. The full variable domain, completed using reference TRBV28 and TRBJ2-5, is DVKVTQSSRYLVKRTGEKVFLECVQDMDHENMFWYRQDPGLGLRLIYFSYDVKMKEKGDIPEGYSVSREKKERFSLILESASTNQTSMYLCASRNSGRYQETQYFGPGTRLLVL.

The chain employs TRBV7-2 and TRBJ2-1; D possibly corresponds to TRBD1 (5 bases). CDR3 length: 16 residues. V shed 2 bases and J shed 6 bases, with 17 bases lying between them. CDR1 SGHTA and CDR2 FQGNSA come from the germline V gene. The CDR3 loop reads CASSLQGIHMGNEQFF. CDR3 DNA: TGTGCCAGCAGCTTACAGGGAATTCACATGGGCAATGAGCAGTTCTTC.

This chain links TRBV5-4 with TRBJ1-1; TRBD1 aligns across 7 bases. Germline CDR1 is SGHNT and CDR2 is YYREEE (reference sequence). After removal of 0 bases from V and 3 bases from J, the junction contained 5 bases not matched to a gene. This CDR3 region has 15 residues. The CDR3 here is CASSLVTGVYTEAFF. CDR3 nucleotides: TGTGCCAGCAGCTTGGTCACAGGGGTCTACACTGAAGCTTTCTTT. The entire variable domain, with the rest obtained from reference TRBV5-4 and TRBJ1-1, is as follows: ETGVTQSPTHLIKTRGQQVTLRCSSQSGHNTVSWYQQALGQGPQFIFQYYREEENGRGNFPPRFSGLQFPNYSSELNVNALELDDSALYLCASSLVTGVYTEAFFGQGTRLTVV.

Of note for this clone: One end of the junction fails to match germline, which may point to a read error. Other DNA sequences from this sample encode an identical CDR3 as well. The V gene is TRBV24-1, the J gene TRBJ2-1; 8 bases line up with TRBD1. CDR3 length: 16 residues. Germline CDR1 is KGHDR and CDR2 is SFDVKD. CDR3 protein: CATSDPSGQAYNEQFF. In DNA, the CDR3 is TGTGCCACCAGTGATCCCTCGGGACAGGCCTACAATGAGCAATTCTTC.

The chain carries TRBV7-3 and TRBJ2-2, with TRBD2 identical over 7 bases. This CDR3 is built from 15 residues. V dropped 4 bases and J dropped 3; count of bases not matched to a gene: 5. Looked up from germline, CDR1 is SGHTA and CDR2 is FQGTGA. The CDR3 protein is CASSWGGADTGELFF. CDR3 DNA sequence: TGTGCCAGCAGCTGGGGAGGGGCCGACACCGGGGAGCTGTTTTTT. The variable domain in full, completed from reference TRBV7-3 and TRBJ2-2, reads GAGVSQTPSNKVTEKGKYVELRCDPISGHTALYWYRQSLGQGPEFLIYFQGTGAADDSGLPNDRFFAVRPEGSVSTLKIQRTERGDSAVYLCASSWGGADTGELFFGEGSRLTVL.

The chain couples TRBV19 to TRBJ1-1, with D maybe TRBD1 (5 bases). Trimming cost V 5 bases and J 0 bases, with 10 bases left between them. The CDR3 contains 14 residues. The germline CDR1 and CDR2 sequences are LNHDA and SQIVND (reference sequence). The CDR3: CASSFRQMNTEAFF. Written as DNA, the CDR3 is TGTGCCAGTAGTTTCCGACAGATGAACACTGAAGCTTTCTTT.

A word on this clone: Other DNA variants within this sample encode the same CDR3. The rearrangement joins TRBV7-8 to TRBJ2-7; no definite D call. This CDR3 contains 12 residues. Trimming took off 5 bases at V and 0 bases at J, with 5 bases between the two ends. Germline CDR1 and CDR2: SGHVS and FQNEAQ. Written as DNA, the CDR3 is TGTGCCAGCAGCCCGACCTCCTACGAGCAGTACTTC. Its translation: CASSPTSYEQYF.

J is TRBJ2-5 and V is TRBV6-6; 9 bases line up with TRBD1. With 7 bases clipped from V and 2 bases from J, the junction kept 2 bases outside the gene matches. This CDR3 is built from 13 residues. Germline V gene sequence: CDR1 MNHNY, CDR2 SVGAGI (reference sequence). The CDR3, as DNA: TGTGCCAGCAAAGACAGGGGGCAAGAGACCCAGTACTTC. Translated, it gives CASKDRGQETQYF.

The chain has TRBV29-1 and TRBJ1-2, with unresolved D. V lost 1 base to trimming and J lost 8 bases, with 11 bases between them. This CDR3 spans 12 amino acids. The germline gives CDR1 SQVTM, CDR2 ANQGSEA. The DNA of the CDR3 is TGCAGCGTTGAAGGCGAGGCGGGCGGCTACACCTTC. It translates to CSVEGEAGGYTF.

V and J are TRBV19 and TRBJ2-4; 9 positions match TRBD2. There are 15 residues in the CDR3. Germline CDR1 reads LNHDA; CDR2 reads SQIVND (reference sequence). The V segment lost 5 bases and the J segment 2 bases; nucleotides outside the gene matches: 4. The CDR3 spells CASSPGLAPKNIQYF. In DNA form, the CDR3 reads TGTGCCAGTAGTCCCGGACTAGCGCCCAAAAACATTCAGTACTTC.

CDR3 sequence: CSVPSLAKNIQYF. The CDR3 DNA reads TGCAGCGTCCCCTCTCTAGCCAAAAACATTCAGTACTTC. V and J are TRBV29-1 and TRBJ2-4; D gene unclear. Trimming removed 6 bases from V and 0 bases from J, with 9 bases in between. Germline V gives CDR1 SQVTM, CDR2 ANQGSEA. The CDR3 is made up of 13 amino acids.

The chain combines TRBV19 with TRBJ2-7, with 11 bases aligning to TRBD1. In germline, CDR1 is LNHDA, CDR2 SQIVND (reference sequence). CDR3 size: 15 residues. Trimming took 10 bases from V and 2 from J; bases not matched to a gene: 10. This CDR3 is CATRGGGQGAYEQYF. In DNA form, the CDR3 reads TGTGCCACCCGAGGGGGGGGACAGGGGGCCTACGAGCAGTACTTC. Supplemented by reference TRBV19 and TRBJ2-7, the full variable domain reads DGGITQSPKYLFRKEGQNVTLSCEQNLNHDAMYWYRQDPGQGLRLIYYSQIVNDFQKGDIAEGYSVSREKKESFPLTVTSAQKNPTAFYLCATRGGGQGAYEQYFGPGTRLTVT.

The chain uses TRBV4-1 and TRBJ1-4; D uncertain. This CDR3 is 13 amino acids long. The V gene lost 7 bases and the J gene lost 1 base, with 7 bases spanning the gap. Germline CDR1 is MGHRA and CDR2 is YSYEKL. CDR3 DNA: TGCGCCAGCAAATGGGGAACTAATGAAAAACTGTTTTTT. It is translated as CASKWGTNEKLFF.

The chain couples TRBV6-5 to TRBJ2-7; D remains ambiguous. Trimming pared 6 bases from V and 4 bases from J, leaving 10 bases between. The CDR3 spans 12 residues. In germline, CDR1 is MNHEY, CDR2 SVGAGI. CDR3 DNA: TGTGCCAGCAGGGGTGACTCGTACGAGCAGTACTTC. It yields the protein CASRGDSYEQYF.

The chain has TRBV5-1 and TRBJ2-5, with 7 bases fitting TRBD1. The V and J ends lost 0 bases and 0 bases, in that order; junction bases with no gene match: 8. Germline CDR1 SGHRS, CDR2 YFSETQ. The CDR3 is 17 residues long. The chain's CDR3 is CASSLDLETGHQETQYF. The CDR3 nucleotides are TGCGCCAGCAGCTTGGACCTAGAGACAGGGCACCAAGAGACCCAGTACTTC.

V and J are TRBV21-1 and TRBJ2-7; the table's D gene call, TRBD1, was not cross checked with the DNA. TRBV21-1 is flagged as a pseudogene. The CDR3 sequence is 15 residues long. CDR3 DNA: TGTGCCAGCAGCCAAGGGCCGGGACAGGATTACGAGCAGTACTTC. Protein product: CASSQGPGQDYEQYF.

This chain connects TRBV6-5 to TRBJ1-2; the D gene is possibly TRBD1 (5 bases). V was cut by 7 bases and J by 8 bases, with 20 bases left in between. The V gene's germline CDR1 is MNHEY and CDR2 SVGAGI. The CDR3 consists of 14 residues. CDR3 amino acids: CASIPRGRSGGYTF. The CDR3 DNA follows: TGTGCCAGCATCCCTAGGGGCCGTTCAGGAGGCTACACCTTC.

This clone was recorded a few times. Other DNA sequences in this sample translate to the same CDR3. V and J are TRBV28 and TRBJ1-2; D remains unclear. Germline V gene sequence: CDR1 MDHEN, CDR2 SYDVKM. The CDR3 spans 11 residues. Trimming took off 4 bases at V and 2 bases at J, with 2 bases between the two ends. This CDR3 reads CASSSNYGYTF. CDR3 bases: TGTGCCAGCAGTTCAAACTATGGCTACACCTTC.

The chain links TRBV4-1 to TRBJ1-1; D is ambiguous. Germline V lookup: CDR1 MGHRA, CDR2 YSYEKL. V was shortened by 0 bases and J by 1 base, with 21 bases between the two germline ends. CDR3 size: 19 residues. CDR3 in amino acids: CASSQDDSPGSGRNTEAFF. CDR3 DNA: TGCGCCAGCAGCCAAGATGATTCTCCGGGGTCCGGGCGGAACACTGAAGCTTTCTTT.

The chain employs TRBV18 and TRBJ1-5; D remains unclear. Germline V lookup: CDR1 KGHSH, CDR2 LQKENI. Trimming stripped 3 bases from V and 0 bases from J, with 12 bases between. This CDR3 comprises 16 residues. CDR3 in DNA: TGTGCCAGCTCACCGGAGTCGGTCGATAGCAATCAGCCCCAGCATTTT. This codes for CASSPESVDSNQPQHF.

The V call is TRBV11-2, the J call TRBJ1-1; D not certain. Germline CDR1 is SGHAT and CDR2 is FQNNGV. The CDR3 length is 13 residues. V shed 1 base and J shed 4 bases, with 7 bases lying between them. CDR3 nucleotide sequence: TGTGCCAGCAGCTTAGTACTGGGCACTGAAGCTTTCTTT. Its protein product is CASSLVLGTEAFF. Complete variable domain (other parts from reference TRBV11-2 and TRBJ1-1): EAGVAQSPRYKIIEKRQSVAFWCNPISGHATLYWYQQILGQGPKLLIQFQNNGVVDDSQLPKDRFSAERLKGVDSTLKIQPAKLEDSAVYLCASSLVLGTEAFFGQGTRLTVV.